The 27 T cell receptor beta chains below all came from one sample that was sequenced in a study of blood T cells in healthy people across ages. For the second PCR, which ran for about 7 to 11 cycles, a sample-barcoded 5' primer and a J-beta primer mix were used. From the 5' RACE reads, TCRdb called clonotypes with MiXCR, one entry per CDR3 protein. The sample has about 1.6 million distinct CDR3 sequences; roughly 30% are singletons. The sample consisted of blood. These receptors were obtained from a woman aged 30 to 39 in good health.

The chain links TRBV6-2 or TRBV6-3 to TRBJ2-4, with 9 bases aligning to TRBD2. The J call could be wrong; TRBJ2-7 is a better fit for the DNA end. Looked up from germline, CDR1 is MNHEY and CDR2 is SVGEGT. The CDR3 totals 17 residues. This CDR3 reads CASRGEERLAEGYEQYF. The CDR3 nucleotides read TGTGCCAGCAGGGGCGAGGAACGACTAGCGGAAGGGTACGAGCAGTACTTC.

The V call is TRBV7-2, the J call TRBJ1-1; D remains ambiguous. This CDR3 is built from 14 residues. V dropped 5 bases and J dropped 0 bases, with 10 bases sitting between them. Per the germline V gene, CDR1 is SGHTA and CDR2 is FQGNSA. This CDR3 reads CASSRRQMNTEAFF. The CDR3 nucleotides read TGTGCCAGCAGCCGGAGGCAGATGAACACTGAAGCTTTCTTT.

This rearrangement joins TRBV20-1 to TRBJ1-2, with D possibly TRBD1 on 5 matching bases. This CDR3 contains 14 residues. With 5 bases removed from V and 7 bases from J, the gap between germline ends came to 20 bases. Germline-derived CDR1 and CDR2 are DFQATT and SNEGSKA (reference sequence). This chain's CDR3 is CSAPRGGPKGGYTF. The CDR3, as DNA: TGCAGTGCTCCTCGCGGGGGACCCAAGGGTGGCTACACCTTC.

V usage is TRBV15 and J usage is TRBJ2-1, with 13 bases lining up with TRBD2. Germline assignment: CDR1 LNHNV and CDR2 YYDKDF (reference sequence). There are 16 residues in the CDR3. The trim removed 4 bases at V and 6 bases at J, leaving 6 bases unmatched. CDR3 in DNA: TGTGCCACCAGCATACTAGCGGGGGGGCGAGGCAATGAGCAGTTCTTC. Residues: CATSILAGGRGNEQFF. The complete variable domain, with remaining parts taken from reference TRBV15 and TRBJ2-1, reads DAMVIQNPRYQVTQFGKPVTLSCSQTLNHNVMYWYQQKSSQAPKLLFHYYDKDFNNEADTPDNFQSRRPNTSFCFLDIRSPGLGDTAMYLCATSILAGGRGNEQFFGPGTRLTVL.

This clonotype was seen only a few times. The chain joins TRBV4-1 to TRBJ2-1; D remains unclear. This CDR3 spans 14 amino acids. CDR1 is MGHRA and CDR2 is YSYEKL in the germline V gene. Trimming removed 0 bases at V and 4 bases at J, with 7 bases between. The CDR3 nucleotides read TGCGCCAGCAGCCAAGAAGTCGGATACAATGAGCAGTTCTTC. Encoded protein: CASSQEVGYNEQFF.

V is TRBV3-1 and J is TRBJ2-1; 7 bases line up with TRBD1. The J call may be mistaken, given a closer DNA end match to TRBJ2-7. The germline gives CDR1 LGHDT, CDR2 YNNKEL (reference sequence). This CDR3 comprises 16 residues. The CDR3 spells CASSPRGWSGYNEQYF. The CDR3 nucleotides read TGTGCCAGCAGCCCCAGGGGGTGGTCGGGCTACAATGAGCAGTACTTC.

This rearrangement joins TRBV20-1 to TRBJ2-3; D gene uncertain. Germline V gene sequence: CDR1 DFQATT, CDR2 SNEGSKA (reference sequence). Trimming stripped 0 bases from V and 6 bases from J, with 13 bases between. The CDR3 loop spans 14 amino acids. The CDR3 DNA is TGCAGTGCTAGAGACTGGCTAAATGGGGATACGCAGTATTTT. It is translated as CSARDWLNGDTQYF.

This clonotype was counted a few times. This chain uses TRBV28 with TRBJ2-7, with TRBD1 matching over 8 bases. The CDR3 sequence is 15 residues long. Germline V gives CDR1 MDHEN, CDR2 SYDVKM. Trimming at V came to 4 bases and at J to 2 bases, leaving 7 bases not matched to a gene. The CDR3 DNA reads as TGTGCCAGCAGTTCCCGGGACAGGCAACCCTACGAGCAGTACTTC. Protein: CASSSRDRQPYEQYF. The variable domain in full, completed from reference TRBV28 and TRBJ2-7, reads DVKVTQSSRYLVKRTGEKVFLECVQDMDHENMFWYRQDPGLGLRLIYFSYDVKMKEKGDIPEGYSVSREKKERFSLILESASTNQTSMYLCASSSRDRQPYEQYFGPGTRLTVT.

This clonotype was observed a handful of times. V and J are TRBV5-1 and TRBJ2-1; D unclear. Germline V CDR1 and CDR2: SGHRS, YFSETQ. The CDR3 runs 15 residues. Trimming removed 2 bases at V and 10 bases at J, with 19 bases between. CDR3 sequence (DNA): TGCGCCAGCAGCTTCCACCCCGATCCTGCCAAAGAGCAGTTCTTC. The encoded protein is CASSFHPDPAKEQFF.

In this sample, this clonotype turned up a few times. The gene calls are TRBV20-1 and TRBJ2-1; D is perhaps TRBD2 (5 bases). Germline V gene sequence: CDR1 DFQATT, CDR2 SNEGSKA (reference sequence). The CDR3 covers 14 residues. The ends were cut back, 8 bases at V and 0 bases at J, with 14 bases in the middle. DNA of the CDR3: TGCAGTCCCTCCGGGCGGGCCTCCTACAATGAGCAGTTCTTC. As protein: CSPSGRASYNEQFF.

The chain combines TRBV6-5 with TRBJ1-2; D perhaps matches TRBD1 (5 bases). The CDR3 spans 14 residues. V was shortened by 2 bases and J by 4 bases, with 11 bases between the two germline ends. Per germline, CDR1 MNHEY and CDR2 SVGAGI. The CDR3 reads CASSYVAGSYGYTF. CDR3 coding DNA: TGTGCCAGCAGTTACGTGGCAGGGAGCTATGGCTACACCTTC.

V is TRBV5-1 and J is TRBJ2-1; TRBD2 matches 11 bases. CDR3 size: 18 residues. Trimming took 5 bases from V and 7 from J; bases not matched to a gene: 17. CDR1 is SGHRS and CDR2 is YFSETQ in the germline V gene. Written as DNA, the CDR3 is TGCGCCAGCAGAGAGGACCCAGGACTAGCGGGCTTGGATAATGAGCAGTTCTTC. It translates to CASREDPGLAGLDNEQFF. Full variable domain (remainder filled in from reference TRBV5-1 and TRBJ2-1): KAGVTQTPRYLIKTRGQQVTLSCSPISGHRSVSWYQQTPGQGLQFLFEYFSETQRNKGNFPGRFSGRQFSNSRSEMNVSTLELGDSALYLCASREDPGLAGLDNEQFFGPGTRLTVL.

Concerning this clonotype: One end of the junction does not line up with germline, which may come from a read error. The V gene is TRBV18, the J gene TRBJ2-1; D might be TRBD2 (5 bases). The CDR3 covers 13 residues. Germline V gene sequence: CDR1 KGHSH, CDR2 LQKENI. As DNA, the CDR3 is TGTGTCAGCTCACCACTACCGGGGAGTGAGCAGTTCTTC. Its protein is CVSSPLPGSEQFF.

There are many counts of this clonotype. Sequence at one end of the junction differs from germline and may be a read error. The V gene is TRBV10-2, the J gene TRBJ2-7, with D possibly matching TRBD1 (5 bases). This CDR3 is built from 11 residues. Per germline, CDR1 WSHSY and CDR2 SAAADI. This CDR3 is CASRDSYEQYF. The CDR3 DNA sequence: TGTGCCAGCAGGGATTCCTACGAGCAGTACTTC.

The chain recombines TRBV20-1 with TRBJ2-3, with D unresolved. The CDR3 runs to 14 residues. Germline V gene lookup returns CDR1 DFQATT and CDR2 SNEGSKA (reference sequence). Trimming left V 7 bases short and J 0 bases short, with 14 bases between. DNA of the CDR3: TGCAGTGTTACCCTATTGCGTAGCACAGATACGCAGTATTTT. It yields the protein CSVTLLRSTDTQYF.

This clonotype was seen a handful of times. The chain joins TRBV7-9 to TRBJ2-7, with 13 bases lining up with TRBD2. This CDR3 has 17 residues. CDR1 SEHNR and CDR2 FQNEAQ come from the germline V gene (reference sequence). Losses at the gene ends were 2 bases for V and 6 bases for J; bases not matched to a gene: 10. The CDR3 DNA reads as TGTGCCAGCAGCTTAAAGTTGTGGACTAGCGGGAGTAGCGAGCAGTACTTC. It translates to CASSLKLWTSGSSEQYF.

The chain recombines TRBV5-1 with TRBJ2-1; D is possibly TRBD1 or TRBD2 (5 bases each). The V gene lost 4 bases and the J gene lost 10 bases, with 12 bases spanning the gap. Germline V gene sequence: CDR1 SGHRS, CDR2 YFSETQ. This CDR3 region has 12 residues. CDR3 residues: CASSRGAGEQFF. CDR3 nucleotide sequence: TGCGCCAGCAGCCGAGGGGCAGGGGAGCAGTTCTTC. The full variable domain, rest sourced from reference TRBV5-1 and TRBJ2-1, is KAGVTQTPRYLIKTRGQQVTLSCSPISGHRSVSWYQQTPGQGLQFLFEYFSETQRNKGNFPGRFSGRQFSNSRSEMNVSTLELGDSALYLCASSRGAGEQFFGPGTRLTVL.

This clonotype occurred a few times. J is TRBJ1-5 and V is TRBV7-3; 11 bases line up with TRBD1. J was trimmed by 2 bases and V by 5 bases; bases with no gene match: 14. This CDR3 contains 19 residues. Germline CDR1 SGHTA, CDR2 FQGTGA. The CDR3, as DNA: TGTGCCAGCAGCCCAGTCCCGGGACAGGGGGGTGGCGGCAATCAGCCCCAGCATTTT. Its protein product is CASSPVPGQGGGGNQPQHF.

This clonotype occurred a few times. V usage is TRBV28 and J usage is TRBJ2-1; 10 bases align to TRBD2. Germline trimming cut 6 bases from V and 4 bases from J; bases unmatched to any gene: 0. Germline V gene data show CDR1 as MDHEN and CDR2 as SYDVKM. The CDR3 sequence is 13 residues long. The CDR3 loop is CASRGLAYNEQFF. The CDR3 region has the DNA TGTGCCAGCAGGGGACTAGCGTACAATGAGCAGTTCTTC.

About this clonotype itself: Just one base apart from a much larger clone, this may be a read error. The chain is built from TRBV7-9 and TRBJ2-5; 13 positions agree with TRBD2. The J call may be incorrect, as the DNA end agrees better with TRBJ2-1. In germline, CDR1 is SEHNR, CDR2 FQNEAQ (reference sequence). The length of the CDR3 is 15 residues. CDR3 loop: CASSTTSGGQETQFF. The DNA for the CDR3 is TGTGCCAGCAGCACGACTAGCGGGGGGCAAGAGACCCAGTTCTTC.

This rearrangement joins TRBV3-1 to TRBJ2-1, with a tentative D call TRBD2 (5 bases). The CDR3 length is 19 residues. Trimming cost V 0 bases and J 9 bases, with 27 bases left between them. Germline-derived CDR1 and CDR2 are LGHDT and YNNKEL (reference sequence). CDR3 protein: CASSQEGSGSSSRRLEQFF. The DNA of the CDR3 is TGTGCCAGCAGCCAAGAAGGTTCGGGGTCTAGCAGCCGACGGCTTGAGCAGTTCTTC.

The chain combines TRBV20-1 with TRBJ1-2; D call uncertain. Germline lookup yields CDR1 DFQATT and CDR2 SNEGSKA (reference sequence). This CDR3 comprises 14 residues. The V gene lost 0 bases and the J gene lost 1 base, with 9 bases spanning the gap. The CDR3 coding sequence is TGCAGTGCTAGAGATCGGAACTTTAACTATGGCTACACCTTC. Protein sequence: CSARDRNFNYGYTF.

This clonotype came up many times. The chain recombines TRBV4-1 with TRBJ1-2; perhaps TRBD1 as D (5 bases). The CDR3 is made up of 12 amino acids. Germline CDR1 reads MGHRA; CDR2 reads YSYEKL. Trimming cost V 0 bases and J 7 bases, with 6 bases left between them. The CDR3 here is CASSQDGAGYTF. For the CDR3, the DNA is TGCGCCAGCAGCCAAGATGGGGCTGGCTACACCTTC.

J is TRBJ2-7 and V is TRBV5-1, with a tentative D call TRBD1 (6 bases). From germline, CDR1 is SGHRS and CDR2 YFSETQ. This CDR3 is 15 amino acids long. Between the trimmed V and J ends, which lost 4 bases and 5 bases, there was a span of 19 bases. CDR3 protein: CASSAGTLKWHEQYF. CDR3 bases: TGCGCCAGCAGCGCCGGGACACTAAAGTGGCACGAGCAGTACTTC.

The sample holds a few counts of this clonotype. The rearrangement joins TRBV6-6 to TRBJ1-5; D is ambiguous. Germline V lookup: CDR1 MNHNY, CDR2 SVGAGI (reference sequence). CDR3 length equals 15 residues. Trimming removed 8 bases from V and 1 base from J, with 15 bases in between. In nucleotides, the CDR3 is TGTGCCAGCGCGGCCGGAGTACGCAGCAATCAGCCCCAGCATTTT. Amino acid sequence: CASAAGVRSNQPQHF.

The rearrangement uses TRBV7-6 and TRBJ2-7; 8 nucleotides match TRBD1. The CDR3 runs to 15 residues. Germline assignment: CDR1 SGHVS and CDR2 FNYEAQ. J gave up 2 bases and V 3 bases, and 6 bases lay outside the gene matches. In nucleotides, the CDR3 is TGTGCCAGCAGCTTCTCACAGGGGGGCACCTACGAGCAGTACTTC. This translates into CASSFSQGGTYEQYF. Full variable domain (missing parts from reference TRBV7-6 and TRBJ2-7): GAGVSQSPRYKVTKRGQDVALRCDPISGHVSLYWYRQALGQGPEFLTYFNYEAQQDKSGLPNDRFSAERPEGSISTLTIQRTEQRDSAMYRCASSFSQGGTYEQYFGPGTRLTVT.

This clonotype was detected ten times or more. This chain connects TRBV20-1 to TRBJ2-3, with TRBD2 matching 13 bases. The CDR3 is 15 residues long. The trim removed 6 bases at V and 5 bases at J, leaving 8 bases unmatched. The germline V gene encodes CDR1 DFQATT and CDR2 SNEGSKA (reference sequence). This CDR3 reads CSALLAGGPGDTQYF. In DNA, the CDR3 is TGCAGTGCCCTACTAGCGGGGGGGCCAGGAGATACGCAGTATTTT.